This TCR beta chain appears in the sequencing data of a study of shared clonotypes between healthy human individuals. The CDR3 extends over 15 amino acids. Germline CDR1 reads SGHTS; CDR2 reads YDEGEE. V was pared by 0 bases and J by 8 bases, with 12 bases between. Profiling relied on immunoSEQ multiplex PCR, and the TCRdb table lists in-frame clones only, not all of them. The table has about a million clones, about three quarters seen once. This clone was seen a handful of times. This chain links TRBV5-8 with TRBJ1-6; D gene ambiguous. The sequence derives from a man between 18 and 35 years old in good health. The sample taken for sequencing was memory CD4+ T cells sorted from blood. Described subset: CD45RA-negative fraction. The CDR3 DNA follows: TGTGCCAGCAGCTTGGGGGCCCTGACTGATTCACCCCTCCACTTT. Its translation is CASSLGALTDSPLHF. The whole variable domain, remainder taken from reference TRBV5-8 and TRBJ1-6, is EAGVTQSPTHLIKTRGQQATLRCSPISGHTSVYWYQQALGLGLQFLLWYDEGEERNRGNFPPRFSGRQFPNYSSELNVNALELEDSALYLCASSLGALTDSPLHFGNGTRLTVT.